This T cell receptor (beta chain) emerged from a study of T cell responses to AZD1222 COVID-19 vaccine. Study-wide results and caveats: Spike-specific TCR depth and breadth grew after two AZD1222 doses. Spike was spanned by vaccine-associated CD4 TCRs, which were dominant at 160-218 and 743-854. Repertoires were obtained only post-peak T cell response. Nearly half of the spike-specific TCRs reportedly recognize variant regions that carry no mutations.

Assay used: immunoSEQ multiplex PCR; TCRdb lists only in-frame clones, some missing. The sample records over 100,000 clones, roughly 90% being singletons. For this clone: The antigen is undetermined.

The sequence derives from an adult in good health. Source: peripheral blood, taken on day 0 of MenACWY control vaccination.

Here the CDR3 reads CASSSGLAGGYYNEQFF. CDR3 coding DNA: TGCGCCAGCAGCTCGGGACTAGCGGGGGGTTACTACAATGAGCAGTTCTTC. The chain carries TRBV5-1 and TRBJ2-1; 15 bases match TRBD2. Per the germline V gene, CDR1 is SGHRS and CDR2 is YFSETQ. Trimming removed 3 bases from V and 3 bases from J; junction bases left unmatched: 4. This CDR3 has 17 residues.